The 23 T cell receptor beta chains below come from one sample, sequenced in a study of blood T cell repertoires in COVID-19. Clones were sequenced by immunoSEQ multiplex PCR, and TCRdb holds only the in-frame ones, with some missing. This repertoire shows 140,000 or so clones, around 80% found once; its top ten account for around 1.6%. Sequencing was performed on PBMCs or T cells enriched from blood (not recorded which). The source of these receptors is a woman aged 18-29 years who had been exposed to COVID-19.

The rearrangement uses TRBV30 and TRBJ2-5; possibly TRBD2 for D (5 bases). The ends were cut back, 7 bases at V and 1 base at J, with 19 bases in the middle. The CDR3 sequence is 15 residues long. The germline CDR1 and CDR2 sequences are GTSNPN and SVGIG (reference sequence). CDR3 DNA sequence: TGTGCCTTCGAACCCGGGAACAGCCGCCAAGAGACCCAGTACTTC. It translates to CAFEPGNSRQETQYF.

The chain uses TRBV5-6 and TRBJ2-7; D unresolved. Germline V gene sequence: CDR1 SGHDT, CDR2 YYEEEE. Trimming stripped 0 bases from V and 0 bases from J, with 10 bases between. The CDR3 runs 15 residues. Here the CDR3 reads CASSLGAHTSYEQYF. CDR3 coding DNA: TGTGCCAGCAGCTTGGGTGCACATACCTCCTACGAGCAGTACTTC.

The V and J genes are TRBV2 and TRBJ2-3, with 9 nucleotides matching TRBD2. In germline, CDR1 is SNHLY, CDR2 FYNNEI. The CDR3 consists of 14 residues. The V gene end was trimmed by 4 bases and the J gene end by 1 base; junction bases not matched to a gene: 0. The CDR3 nucleotides read TGTGCCAGCAGTGGGACTAGCGGCACAGATACGCAGTATTTT. Translated: CASSGTSGTDTQYF.

This sequence joins TRBV6-5 and TRBJ2-7, with a possible D match to TRBD2 (6 bases). There are 11 residues in the CDR3. With 11 bases removed from V and 5 bases from J, the gap between germline ends came to 13 bases. CDR1 is MNHEY, CDR2 SVGAGI, per germline. The DNA for the CDR3 is TGTGCCGGGGGGATGATCGACGAGCAGTACTTC. It translates to CAGGMIDEQYF.

For this clone: This may be a read error, as it is one base from a much larger clone. Other DNA sequences in this specimen translate into the identical CDR3. The J gene is TRBJ2-7, the V gene TRBV27; perhaps TRBD1 as D (5 bases). This CDR3 has 11 amino acids. Germline V gene lookup returns CDR1 MNHEY and CDR2 SMNVEV (reference sequence). Between the trimmed V and J ends, which lost 4 bases and 4 bases, there was a span of 5 bases. CDR3 nucleotides: TGTGCCAGCAGTTCAGGGTACGAGCAGTACTTC. This sequence encodes CASSSGYEQYF.

The rearrangement joins TRBV27 to TRBJ2-7, with a tentative D call TRBD2 (5 bases). The CDR3 loop spans 16 amino acids. Looked up from germline, CDR1 is MNHEY and CDR2 is SMNVEV (reference sequence). With 0 bases removed from V and 6 bases from J, the gap between germline ends came to 18 bases. The CDR3 nucleotides read TGTGCCAGCAGTTTATCGGGCCTACGGAGGTTCACCGAGCAGTACTTC. This sequence encodes CASSLSGLRRFTEQYF.

J is TRBJ2-7 and V is TRBV19; D remains unclear. The V gene's germline CDR1 is LNHDA and CDR2 SQIVND (reference sequence). The CDR3 is 15 residues long. Trimming left V 1 base short and J 0 bases short, with 10 bases between. The CDR3 region is CASSIAGGSSYEQYF. The CDR3 DNA follows: TGTGCCAGTAGTATAGCCGGCGGTAGCTCCTACGAGCAGTACTTC. The full variable domain, its missing parts supplied by reference TRBV19 and TRBJ2-7, is DGGITQSPKYLFRKEGQNVTLSCEQNLNHDAMYWYRQDPGQGLRLIYYSQIVNDFQKGDIAEGYSVSREKKESFPLTVTSAQKNPTAFYLCASSIAGGSSYEQYFGPGTRLTVT.

V and J are TRBV12-3 or TRBV12-4 and TRBJ2-1, with TRBD2 identical over 8 bases. The CDR3 loop spans 13 amino acids. Trimming removed 7 bases from V and 8 bases from J; junction bases left unmatched: 7. For the CDR3, the DNA is TGTGCCAGCAACCCGGGACTAGGGTATGAGCAGTTCTTC. This sequence encodes CASNPGLGYEQFF.

The rearrangement joins TRBV24-1 to TRBJ2-1, with D possibly being TRBD2 (5 bases). V lost 5 bases and J 5 bases, leaving 15 bases between the germline ends. The V gene's germline CDR1 is KGHDR and CDR2 SFDVKD. The CDR3 has 15 amino acids. CDR3 nucleotides: TGTGCCACCAGTGCCCCCGGTGTGAGGGACAATGAGCAGTTCTTC. Translated, it gives CATSAPGVRDNEQFF.

This chain uses TRBV6-1 with TRBJ2-7; tentatively, D is TRBD1 (6 bases). The CDR3 is 14 amino acids. Between the trimmed V and J ends, which lost 3 bases and 2 bases, there was a span of 11 bases. Germline lookup yields CDR1 MNHNS and CDR2 SASEGT. The CDR3: CASSEAGVTYEQYF. In DNA, the CDR3 is TGTGCCAGCAGTGAGGCAGGGGTGACCTACGAGCAGTACTTC.

V gene TRBV19 combines with J gene TRBJ1-1; D is unclear. The CDR3 runs to 13 residues. Germline CDR1 and CDR2: LNHDA and SQIVND (reference sequence). The V end was cut by 6 bases, the J end by 3 bases, with 11 bases between. The CDR3 nucleotides read TGTGCCAGTAGCGGCCAGCGATACACTGAAGCTTTCTTT. Translated, it gives CASSGQRYTEAFF.

The rearrangement joins TRBV7-3 to TRBJ1-3, with TRBD1 matching over 9 bases. Per the germline V gene, CDR1 is SGHTA and CDR2 is FQGTGA. With 5 bases clipped from V and 4 bases from J, the junction kept 6 bases outside the gene matches. The CDR3 covers 15 residues. CDR3 region: CASSTGTGTGNTIYF. The CDR3 DNA reads as TGTGCCAGCAGCACGGGGACAGGGACGGGAAACACCATATATTTT.

In this sample, this clone turned up a few times. J is TRBJ1-1 and V is TRBV5-6, with a possible D match to TRBD1 (5 bases). Trimming took 4 bases from V and 0 from J, leaving 10 bases between them. The CDR3 spans 14 residues. Germline values: CDR1 SGHDT, CDR2 YYEEEE. CDR3 protein: CASSRLTVNTEAFF. The CDR3, as DNA: TGTGCCAGCAGCAGACTGACAGTGAACACTGAAGCTTTCTTT. Supplemented by reference TRBV5-6 and TRBJ1-1, the full variable domain reads DAGVTQSPTHLIKTRGQQVTLRCSPKSGHDTVSWYQQALGQGPQFIFQYYEEEERQRGNFPDRFSGHQFPNYSSELNVNALLLGDSALYLCASSRLTVNTEAFFGQGTRLTVV.

The chain couples TRBV28 to TRBJ2-3; weak D call: TRBD2 (6 bases). The CDR3 totals 14 residues. CDR1 and CDR2 from the germline V gene are MDHEN and SYDVKM. V lost 6 bases and J 2 bases, leaving 12 bases between the germline ends. In DNA form, the CDR3 reads TGTGCCAGCAGGTCAGCGGGTCACACAGATACGCAGTATTTT. Its protein product is CASRSAGHTDTQYF.

This clone occurred many times. This chain links TRBV27 with TRBJ2-7; a possible D gene is TRBD2 (5 bases). The CDR3 is 16 amino acids. V lost 0 bases and J lost 6, with 18 bases in between. Germline CDR1 reads MNHEY; CDR2 reads SMNVEV (reference sequence). CDR3 DNA sequence: TGTGCCAGCAGTTTATCGGGAAGAGGAGGTCCTGGCGAGCAGTACTTC. Translated: CASSLSGRGGPGEQYF.

The gene calls are TRBV6-5 and TRBJ2-1, with 8 bases fitting TRBD2. CDR3 length equals 16 residues. Germline assignment: CDR1 MNHEY and CDR2 SVGAGI. Losses at the gene ends were 0 bases for V and 3 bases for J; bases not matched to a gene: 4. The CDR3 reads CASSYSGTSRYNEQFF. In nucleotides, the CDR3 is TGTGCCAGCAGTTACTCGGGGACTAGTCGCTACAATGAGCAGTTCTTC.

The V and J genes are TRBV9 and TRBJ2-3; 10 bases fit TRBD2. V dropped 0 bases and J dropped 1; count of bases not matched to a gene: 11. The CDR3 totals 19 residues. The V gene's germline CDR1 is SGDLS and CDR2 YYNGEE. CDR3 DNA sequence: TGTGCCAGCAGCGTAGCTAGGGGTCTTGGACTAGCGGGCACAGATACGCAGTATTTT. Encoded protein: CASSVARGLGLAGTDTQYF.

CDR3 region: CASSLSLAGPSYNEQFF. CDR3 coding DNA: TGTGCCAGCAGTTTAAGTCTAGCGGGGCCCTCCTACAATGAGCAGTTCTTC. This rearrangement joins TRBV27 to TRBJ2-1; 9 bases are a match to TRBD2. Germline CDR1 is MNHEY and CDR2 is SMNVEV (reference sequence). V was pared by 2 bases and J by 0 bases, with 5 bases of the junction left unmatched. The CDR3 runs to 17 residues.

This chain uses TRBV6-1 with TRBJ2-7, with TRBD2 matching 9 bases. The CDR3 covers 15 residues. CDR1 and CDR2 (germline): MNHNS, SASEGT. V gave up 0 bases and J gave up 7 bases; unmatched junction bases: 7. CDR3 residues: CASSEARWREGEQYF. Written as DNA, the CDR3 is TGTGCCAGCAGTGAAGCGCGGTGGCGGGAGGGTGAGCAGTACTTC.

In DNA form, the CDR3 reads TGTGCCACCAGCAGAGACCGAAACAAGAACACTGAAGCTTTCTTT. It encodes CATSRDRNKNTEAFF. The chain uses TRBV15 and TRBJ1-1; the D is unclear. Germline values: CDR1 LNHNV, CDR2 YYDKDF (reference sequence). The CDR3 contains 15 residues. V was trimmed by 0 bases and J by 1 base, leaving 9 bases between them.

The rearrangement links TRBV6-7 to TRBJ1-4, with D maybe TRBD1 (5 bases). TRBV6-7 is flagged as an ORF with uncertain function. This CDR3 is 15 amino acids long. V lost 0 bases and J lost 0, with 5 bases in between. This CDR3 reads CASSYSTATNEKLFF. The CDR3 nucleotides read TGTGCCAGCAGTTACTCGACAGCAACTAATGAAAAACTGTTTTTT.

The V and J genes are TRBV28 and TRBJ1-5; 8 nucleotides match TRBD1. Trimming at V came to 8 bases and at J to 3 bases, leaving 6 bases not matched to a gene. This CDR3 spans 14 amino acids. Germline V CDR1 and CDR2: MDHEN, SYDVKM. The CDR3 region is CASRNRGFNQPQHF. The CDR3, as DNA: TGTGCCAGCCGTAACAGGGGGTTCAATCAGCCCCAGCATTTT.

This chain joins TRBV6-1 and TRBJ1-5, with D maybe TRBD1 (5 bases). Germline lookup yields CDR1 MNHNS and CDR2 SASEGT. The V and J ends lost 1 base and 6 bases respectively, with 13 bases between them. The CDR3 is made up of 15 amino acids. CDR3 amino acids: CASSEVGVSSQPQHF. The CDR3 DNA reads as TGTGCCAGCAGTGAAGTAGGGGTATCGAGTCAGCCCCAGCATTTT.